This TCR beta chain was sequenced during a study of control samples from healthy donors and cancer patients (dated by TCRdb to about 2020). Remarks on this clone: Its specific antigen is unknown. No much larger clonotype is one base removed from it; base qualities were not supplied. Other DNA sequences of this sample code for an identical CDR3.

The library came from the immunoSEQ multiplex PCR assay. TCRdb's version of the immuneACCESS table is confined to in-frame rearrangements and falls short of the full clone set. An unresolved V gene accounts for under half of the shortfall where checked; the remainder is of unknown origin. The sample yields fewer than 200,000 clones; just under 95% were counted once. Roughly 4% of the sample comes from the top ten. V is clipped by 1 base and J by 4 bases, and the sequence between their germline boundaries is 8 bases long. Spanning cysteine to phenylalanine, the CDR3 consists of 13 amino acids. The read is trimmed to its CDR3 DNA, 39 bases read in frame from base 1.

Sequenced input: blood. This chain is built from TRBV12-3 or TRBV12-4 and TRBJ2-7; the D gene is perhaps TRBD1 or TRBD2, each of them matching over 5 bases. The clonotype was recovered from a woman aged 55 to 70 in good health. The CDR3 corresponds to CASSLGGTYEQYF. The DNA sequence follows: TGTGCCAGCAGTTTAGGAGGGACGTACGAGCAGTACTTC.